This T cell receptor (beta chain) comes out of a study of blood T cell repertoires in COVID-19. This clone was recorded a few times. The CDR3 is 13 amino acids. Germline values: CDR1 LNHDA, CDR2 SQIVND (reference sequence). V lost 6 bases and J lost 1, with 10 bases in between. Repertoires were generated with immunoSEQ multiplex PCR, while TCRdb's copy carries only in-frame clones and drops some. The sample includes 130,000 or so clones, more than 70% of them seen just once. This sequence originates from a man aged 55 to 70 with acute or convalescent COVID-19. The chain combines TRBV19 with TRBJ2-7; no definite D call. Sequences were obtained from peripheral blood. This chain's CDR3 is CASSMTTSYEQYF. The CDR3 DNA follows: TGTGCCAGTAGCATGACAACATCCTACGAGCAGTACTTC. Full variable domain (rest looked up from reference TRBV19 and TRBJ2-7): DGGITQSPKYLFRKEGQNVTLSCEQNLNHDAMYWYRQDPGQGLRLIYYSQIVNDFQKGDIAEGYSVSREKKESFPLTVTSAQKNPTAFYLCASSMTTSYEQYFGPGTRLTVT.